The 30 T cell receptor beta chains listed next were all sequenced from one sample in a study of response to subunit inactivated influenza vaccine. One entry per CDR3 protein results from TCRdb running MiXCR on the RT-PCR reads. The sample shows about 480,000 distinct CDR3 sequences, 11% of them seen only once. Sample: PBMCs from blood, taken about 6 weeks after vaccination. The origin of the receptors is a man between 45 and 60 years old who received an inactivated influenza vaccine.

V is TRBV6-5 and J is TRBJ2-7; no firm D call. V lost 4 bases, J lost 4 bases, and 17 bases lay in between. Germline V gives CDR1 MNHEY, CDR2 SVGAGI. The CDR3 runs to 15 residues. This CDR3 reads CASSSDIYLGYEQYF. For the CDR3, the DNA is TGTGCCAGCAGTTCCGACATATACCTAGGGTACGAGCAGTACTTC.

This clonotype was recorded at least ten times. This chain joins TRBV5-1 and TRBJ1-1; the D is unclear. Deletions cut 7 bases from V and 1 base from J, with 14 bases between. Germline CDR1 reads SGHRS; CDR2 reads YFSETQ. This CDR3 region has 14 residues. The DNA for the CDR3 is TGCGCCAGCCATCCGGACGGTTCGAACACTGAAGCTTTCTTT. Translating gives CASHPDGSNTEAFF.

This clonotype was counted ten times or more. V gene TRBV12-3 or TRBV12-4 combines with J gene TRBJ2-2; 9 bases agree with TRBD2. Trimming took 0 bases from V and 5 from J; bases not matched to a gene: 7. The CDR3 spans 17 residues. DNA of the CDR3: TGTGCCAGCAGTTTAGCGGGTGGACTAGCGTTAACCGGGGAGCTGTTTTTT. It translates to CASSLAGGLALTGELFF.

This clonotype was recorded many times. The chain combines TRBV7-9 with TRBJ2-3; D gene ambiguous. Germline lookup yields CDR1 SEHNR and CDR2 FQNEAQ (reference sequence). V lost 5 bases, J lost 2 bases, and 11 bases lay in between. The CDR3 extends over 14 amino acids. The CDR3 spells CASSPLLVTDTQYF. As DNA, the CDR3 is TGTGCCAGCAGCCCCCTTTTGGTCACAGATACGCAGTATTTT.

This clonotype occurred a few times. The chain uses TRBV6-6 and TRBJ2-7, with D perhaps given as TRBD1 or TRBD2 (5 bases each). The V gene lost 7 bases and the J gene lost 7 bases, with 17 bases spanning the gap. Germline V gene sequence: CDR1 MNHNY, CDR2 SVGAGI (reference sequence). The CDR3 loop spans 13 amino acids. The CDR3 spells CASTPSLGVEQYF. CDR3 in DNA: TGTGCCAGCACCCCGAGCTTGGGGGTTGAGCAGTACTTC.

This clonotype was seen a handful of times. The chain carries TRBV3-1 and TRBJ1-1; TRBD1 matches at 7 bases. From germline, CDR1 is LGHDT and CDR2 YNNKEL (reference sequence). The CDR3 runs 16 residues. The J segment lost 1 base and the V segment lost 4 bases, leaving 9 bases of the junction unmatched. The CDR3 loop is CASSLRTGAGNTEAFF. CDR3 sequence (DNA): TGTGCCAGCAGCCTAAGAACAGGGGCAGGGAACACTGAAGCTTTCTTT.

This clonotype was observed a few times. This chain links TRBV12-3 or TRBV12-4 with TRBJ2-5; no clear D gene. V lost 2 bases and J 4 bases, leaving 8 bases between the germline ends. The CDR3 has 13 residues. The CDR3 nucleotides are TGTGCCAGCAGTTTAATTCATAGAGAGACCCAGTACTTC. Its protein product is CASSLIHRETQYF.

This clonotype has ten or more counts. V usage is TRBV4-1 and J usage is TRBJ1-6; the D gene is possibly TRBD1 (5 bases). Germline CDR1 reads MGHRA; CDR2 reads YSYEKL. The CDR3 length is 18 residues. V gave up 1 base and J gave up 0 bases, with 13 bases separating them. Here the CDR3 reads CASSQGGLLSSYNSPLHF. CDR3 nucleotides: TGCGCCAGCAGCCAAGGGGGACTCCTAAGCTCCTATAATTCACCCCTCCACTTT.

The chain has TRBV5-1 and TRBJ2-4, with TRBD2 matching 13 bases. The CDR3 loop spans 18 amino acids. V trimming: 0 bases; J trimming: 1 base; junction bases outside the gene matches: 4. Germline CDR1 reads SGHRS; CDR2 reads YFSETQ. The CDR3 region has the DNA TGCGCCAGCAGCTTGGCCGGGACTAGCGGGACTGCCAAAAACATTCAGTACTTC. It encodes CASSLAGTSGTAKNIQYF. The full variable domain, in which reference TRBV5-1 and TRBJ2-4 provide the parts outside the CDR3, is KAGVTQTPRYLIKTRGQQVTLSCSPISGHRSVSWYQQTPGQGLQFLFEYFSETQRNKGNFPGRFSGRQFSNSRSEMNVSTLELGDSALYLCASSLAGTSGTAKNIQYFGAGTRLSVL.

V usage is TRBV14 and J usage is TRBJ1-6; D not resolved. CDR3 length equals 13 residues. The germline V gene has CDR1 SGHDN and CDR2 FVKESK. Deletions cut 3 bases from V and 13 bases from J, with 13 bases between. The CDR3 protein is CASSQVSVAPLHF. The CDR3 DNA reads TGTGCCAGCAGCCAGGTGTCGGTGGCGCCCCTCCACTTT.

This clonotype appeared a few times. This chain links TRBV12-3 or TRBV12-4 with TRBJ2-7; D tentatively reads TRBD1 or TRBD2 (6 bases each). CDR3 length: 14 amino acids. With 3 bases removed from V and 5 bases from J, the gap between germline ends came to 14 bases. CDR3 in DNA: TGTGCCAGCAGTTTTACAGGGAGGTTGGACGAGCAGTACTTC. Translated, it gives CASSFTGRLDEQYF.

The sample holds a few counts of this clonotype. The gene calls are TRBV11-3 and TRBJ2-2; 8 bases are a match to TRBD2. The CDR3 runs to 17 residues. The V and J ends lost 2 bases and 2 bases, in that order; junction bases with no gene match: 7. CDR1 and CDR2 from the germline V gene are SGHNT and YENEEA. Written as DNA, the CDR3 is TGTGCCAGCAGCTTACAGGGTAGCGGGATTAACACCGGGGAGCTGTTTTTT. Its translation is CASSLQGSGINTGELFF.

There are many counts of this clonotype. CDR3 residues: CASGPTDTEAFF. The CDR3 DNA follows: TGCGCCAGCGGACCCACGGACACTGAAGCTTTCTTT. The chain recombines TRBV5-1 with TRBJ1-1, with D hard to call. With 7 bases removed from V and 3 bases from J, the gap between germline ends came to 10 bases. CDR1 is SGHRS, CDR2 YFSETQ, per germline. The CDR3 is made up of 12 amino acids.

This clonotype was detected a few times. The chain uses TRBV11-1 and TRBJ2-1; 10 bases line up with TRBD2. Germline values: CDR1 SGHAT, CDR2 FQDESV (reference sequence). This CDR3 spans 15 amino acids. With 8 bases clipped from V and 7 bases from J, the junction kept 11 bases outside the gene matches. The CDR3 nucleotides are TGTGCCAGCGACTTAGCGGGAGGAGAAGGGAATGAGCAGTTCTTC. Protein: CASDLAGGEGNEQFF.

This clonotype appeared a few times. This sequence joins TRBV4-3 and TRBJ2-3, with TRBD2 matching 8 bases. Germline V gives CDR1 LGHNA, CDR2 YSLEER. The CDR3 has 15 amino acids. The trim removed 2 bases at V and 7 bases at J, leaving 8 bases unmatched. The CDR3 DNA is TGCGCCAGCAGCCAATTTAGCGGGGCAGGGAATACGCAGTATTTT. Encoded protein: CASSQFSGAGNTQYF.

The chain uses TRBV18 and TRBJ2-1; D is uncertain. V dropped 5 bases and J dropped 10 bases, with 12 bases sitting between them. CDR1 and CDR2 from the germline V gene are KGHSH and LQKENI. This CDR3 is built from 12 residues. CDR3 sequence reads: CASSSDPWEQFF. The CDR3 bases are TGTGCCAGCTCATCGGACCCATGGGAGCAGTTCTTC.

This clonotype was found a few times. The V and J genes are TRBV18 and TRBJ2-4, with 12 bases fitting TRBD2. V dropped 2 bases and J dropped 3; count of bases not matched to a gene: 8. The CDR3 loop spans 18 amino acids. Looked up from germline, CDR1 is KGHSH and CDR2 is LQKENI. In DNA, the CDR3 is TGTGCCAGCTCACCAGGACTAGCGGGACTTTCAGTCAAAAACATTCAGTACTTC. Amino acids: CASSPGLAGLSVKNIQYF. The full variable domain, with the rest looked up from reference TRBV18 and TRBJ2-4, is NAGVMQNPRHLVRRRGQEARLRCSPMKGHSHVYWYRQLPEEGLKFMVYLQKENIIDESGMPKERFSAEFPKEGPSILRIQQVVRGDSAAYFCASSPGLAGLSVKNIQYFGAGTRLSVL.

This clonotype has ten or more counts. The chain is built from TRBV11-2 and TRBJ2-3; D remains unclear. This CDR3 contains 12 residues. Trimming pared 5 bases from V and 7 bases from J, leaving 10 bases between. The germline gives CDR1 SGHAT, CDR2 FQNNGV. CDR3 region: CASSHDEYTQYF. The CDR3 DNA reads TGTGCCAGCAGCCACGACGAGTATACGCAGTATTTT. Supplemented by reference TRBV11-2 and TRBJ2-3, the full variable domain reads EAGVAQSPRYKIIEKRQSVAFWCNPISGHATLYWYQQILGQGPKLLIQFQNNGVVDDSQLPKDRFSAERLKGVDSTLKIQPAKLEDSAVYLCASSHDEYTQYFGPGTRLTVL.

J is TRBJ1-1 and V is TRBV6-1; maybe TRBD1 (6 bases). V dropped 3 bases and J dropped 5 bases, with 13 bases sitting between them. Germline values: CDR1 MNHNS, CDR2 SASEGT. This CDR3 spans 14 amino acids. The CDR3 DNA reads TGTGCCAGCAGTGAGAGGTGGGGGGCAACTGAAGCTTTCTTT. As protein: CASSERWGATEAFF.

This clonotype was detected a few times. The chain links TRBV27 to TRBJ2-1; D could derive from TRBD1 or TRBD2 (5 bases each). This CDR3 is built from 18 residues. Germline loops: CDR1 MNHEY, CDR2 SMNVEV (reference sequence). Between the trimmed V and J ends, which lost 5 bases and 0 bases, there was a span of 20 bases. DNA of the CDR3: TGTGCCAGCAGTCCCATAACCGTACTAGGGGCCTCCTACAATGAGCAGTTCTTC. This sequence encodes CASSPITVLGASYNEQFF.

The rearrangement uses TRBV25-1 and TRBJ2-7; D unclear. V lost 3 bases to trimming and J lost 4 bases, with 10 bases between them. Germline CDR1 reads MGHDK; CDR2 reads SYGVNS. The CDR3 contains 13 residues. Here the CDR3 reads CASSDRVRYEQYF. In DNA, the CDR3 is TGTGCCAGCAGTGACCGGGTTAGGTACGAGCAGTACTTC.

This clonotype was recorded many times. CDR3 nucleotides: TGCGCCAGCAGCTACCAGGACAGGGGTGGCTACACCTTC. Its protein product is CASSYQDRGGYTF. This sequence joins TRBV5-1 and TRBJ1-2; 9 nucleotides align to TRBD1. J was trimmed by 7 bases and V by 3 bases; bases with no gene match: 4. This CDR3 comprises 13 residues. Germline CDR1 is SGHRS and CDR2 is YFSETQ.

This clonotype occurred a few times. The rearrangement links TRBV18 to TRBJ1-6, with 8 nucleotides matching TRBD1. Trimming took 5 bases from V and 8 from J; bases not matched to a gene: 5. Germline CDR1 is KGHSH and CDR2 is LQKENI. The CDR3 is made up of 14 amino acids. The CDR3 spells CASSVGTGDSPLHF. CDR3 nucleotide sequence: TGTGCCAGCTCAGTTGGGACAGGCGATTCACCCCTCCACTTT.

This clonotype was found many times. This chain joins TRBV12-3 or TRBV12-4 and TRBJ2-2; D ambiguous. V gave up 5 bases and J gave up 1 base, with 8 bases separating them. The CDR3 is made up of 14 amino acids. In DNA form, the CDR3 reads TGTGCCAGCAGTGCCAGACAGAACACCGGGGAGCTGTTTTTT. Its protein is CASSARQNTGELFF.

The chain has TRBV6-1 and TRBJ2-1; D is perhaps TRBD1 or TRBD2 (6 bases each). CDR3 length equals 16 residues. The ends were cut back, 5 bases at V and 2 bases at J, with 16 bases in the middle. Germline assignment: CDR1 MNHNS and CDR2 SASEGT. CDR3 sequence reads: CASSPARGGPYNEQFF. CDR3 nucleotides: TGTGCCAGCAGTCCGGCTCGAGGGGGGCCCTACAATGAGCAGTTCTTC.

The chain recombines TRBV12-3 or TRBV12-4 with TRBJ1-5; D gene uncertain. CDR3 length: 13 residues. V lost 9 bases to trimming and J lost 4 bases, with 13 bases between them. The CDR3 DNA reads as TGTGCCAGAAGTCCCCGGGAGAATCAGCCCCAGCATTTT. It encodes CARSPRENQPQHF.

V is TRBV7-2 and J is TRBJ2-2; D might be TRBD2 (6 bases). The length of the CDR3 is 14 residues. The germline V and J ends were trimmed by 3 bases and 6 bases, with 11 bases remaining between them. Germline V gene sequence: CDR1 SGHTA, CDR2 FQGNSA. As DNA, the CDR3 is TGTGCCAGCAGCTTGGGCGGGACCGCCGGGGAGCTGTTTTTT. As protein: CASSLGGTAGELFF. The full variable domain, with the rest looked up from reference TRBV7-2 and TRBJ2-2, is GAGVSQSPSNKVTEKGKDVELRCDPISGHTALYWYRQSLGQGLEFLIYFQGNSAPDKSGLPSDRFSAERTGGSVSTLTIQRTQQEDSAVYLCASSLGGTAGELFFGEGSRLTVL.

The table lists this clonotype with a few counts. The V call is TRBV6-5, the J call TRBJ2-4, with TRBD2 as a possible D gene (6 bases). Germline V gene lookup returns CDR1 MNHEY and CDR2 SVGAGI. Trimming shortened V by 3 bases and J by 7 bases, and 10 bases separated the two germline ends. The CDR3 consists of 13 residues. The CDR3 sequence is CASSYRRDNIQYF. CDR3 coding DNA: TGTGCCAGCAGTTATCGGAGGGATAACATTCAGTACTTC.

This clonotype was counted many times. The V call is TRBV7-9, the J call TRBJ2-5; 7 bases map to TRBD1. This CDR3 is 15 amino acids long. Germline-derived CDR1 and CDR2 are SEHNR and FQNEAQ (reference sequence). V lost 5 bases and J lost 4; bases outside the gene matches: 10. The CDR3 is CASSGWMTGTETQYF. The CDR3, as DNA: TGTGCCAGCAGCGGCTGGATGACAGGGACAGAGACCCAGTACTTC.

The CDR3 DNA is TGTGCCAGCAGTTCACCGGGGGTGACAGATACGCAGTATTTT. Translating gives CASSSPGVTDTQYF. V gene TRBV28 combines with J gene TRBJ2-3; TRBD2 might be the D (6 bases). The germline V and J ends were trimmed by 4 bases and 3 bases, with 11 bases remaining between them. Germline V gene data show CDR1 as MDHEN and CDR2 as SYDVKM. The CDR3 is 14 amino acids.